This T cell receptor (beta chain) is from a study of T cells after yellow fever vaccination. General observations from the study: Subsequent to the booster, the majority of primary-vaccination clones reappeared (around 96% CD4, 85% to 90% CD8).

Conversion of TCR transcripts into cDNA relied on 5'RACE template switching, which added a universal primer site and UMIs. TCRdb reanalysed the 5' RACE reads using MiXCR and keeps one entry per CDR3 protein. The repertoire has about 320,000 distinct CDR3 sequences, about 10% of them found once; the top ten carry 3.3%. CDR1 and CDR2 from the germline V gene are SGHAT and FQDESV (reference sequence). The CDR3 has 13 amino acids. With 6 bases removed from V and 8 bases from J, the gap between germline ends came to 14 bases. Concerning this clonotype: Antigen unknown.

The V and J genes are TRBV11-1 and TRBJ2-1, with D possibly matching TRBD2 (5 bases). Material: CD4+ T cells sorted from PBMCs, obtained 45 days after the yellow fever booster vaccination. This clonotype originated in a man aged 18 to 30 who received the YFV17D yellow fever vaccine. The CDR3 reads CASSFSTEDEQFF. CDR3 sequence (DNA): TGTGCCAGCAGTTTTAGCACGGAGGATGAGCAGTTCTTC.